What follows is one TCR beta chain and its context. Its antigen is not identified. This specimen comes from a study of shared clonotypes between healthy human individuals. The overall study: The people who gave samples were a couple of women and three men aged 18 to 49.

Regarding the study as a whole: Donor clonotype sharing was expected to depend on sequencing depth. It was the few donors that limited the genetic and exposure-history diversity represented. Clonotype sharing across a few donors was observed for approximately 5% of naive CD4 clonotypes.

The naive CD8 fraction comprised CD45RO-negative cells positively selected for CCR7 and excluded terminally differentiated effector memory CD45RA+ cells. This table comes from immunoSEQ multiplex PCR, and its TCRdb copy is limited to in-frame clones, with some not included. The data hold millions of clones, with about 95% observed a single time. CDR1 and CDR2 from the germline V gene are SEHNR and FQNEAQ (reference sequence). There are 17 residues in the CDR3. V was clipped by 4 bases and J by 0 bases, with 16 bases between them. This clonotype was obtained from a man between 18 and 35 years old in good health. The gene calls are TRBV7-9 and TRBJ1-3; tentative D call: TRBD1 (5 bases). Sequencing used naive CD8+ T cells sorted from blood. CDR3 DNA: TGTGCCAGCAGCTCGAGGCCCAGGGCGCACTCTGGAAACACCATATATTTT. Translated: CASSSRPRAHSGNTIYF.